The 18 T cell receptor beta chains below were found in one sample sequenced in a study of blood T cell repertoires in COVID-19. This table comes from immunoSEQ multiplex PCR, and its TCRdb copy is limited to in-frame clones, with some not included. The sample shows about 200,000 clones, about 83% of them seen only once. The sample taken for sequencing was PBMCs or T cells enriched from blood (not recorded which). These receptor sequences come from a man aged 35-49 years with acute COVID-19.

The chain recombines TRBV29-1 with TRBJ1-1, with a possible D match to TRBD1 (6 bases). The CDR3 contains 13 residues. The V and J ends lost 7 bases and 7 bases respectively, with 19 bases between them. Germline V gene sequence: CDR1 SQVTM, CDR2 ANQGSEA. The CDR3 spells CSAVSQGFIEAFF. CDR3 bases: TGCAGCGCCGTGAGTCAGGGGTTTATTGAAGCTTTCTTT.

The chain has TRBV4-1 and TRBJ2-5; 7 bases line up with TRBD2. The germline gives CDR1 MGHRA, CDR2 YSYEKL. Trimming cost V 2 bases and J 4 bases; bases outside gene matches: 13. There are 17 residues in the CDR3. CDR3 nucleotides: TGCGCCAGCAGCCAACATCGAACAAGCGGGACGGCAGAGACCCAGTACTTC. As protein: CASSQHRTSGTAETQYF.

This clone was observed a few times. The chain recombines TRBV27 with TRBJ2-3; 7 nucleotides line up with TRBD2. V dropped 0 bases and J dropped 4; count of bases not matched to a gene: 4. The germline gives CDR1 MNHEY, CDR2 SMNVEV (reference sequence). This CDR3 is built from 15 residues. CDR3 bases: TGTGCCAGCAGTTTATCGGGGAGGGCGTCAGATACGCAGTATTTT. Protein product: CASSLSGRASDTQYF.

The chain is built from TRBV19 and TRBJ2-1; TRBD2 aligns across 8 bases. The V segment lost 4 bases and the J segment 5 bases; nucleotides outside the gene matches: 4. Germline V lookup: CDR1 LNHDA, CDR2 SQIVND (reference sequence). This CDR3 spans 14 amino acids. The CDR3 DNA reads TGTGCCAGTAGTAGAGGACTAGCTCACAATGAGCAGTTCTTC. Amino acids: CASSRGLAHNEQFF.

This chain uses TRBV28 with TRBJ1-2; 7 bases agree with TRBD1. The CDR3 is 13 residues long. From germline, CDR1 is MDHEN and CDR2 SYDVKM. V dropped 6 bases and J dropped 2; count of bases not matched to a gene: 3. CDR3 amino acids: CASRPTGNYGYTF. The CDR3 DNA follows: TGTGCCAGCAGGCCGACAGGGAACTATGGCTACACCTTC.

DNA for the CDR3: TGTGCCAGCAGTTCCCAGACTTCGACCATATATTTT. Its translation is CASSSQTSTIYF. The V call is TRBV28, the J call TRBJ1-3, with D unresolved. Germline CDR1 MDHEN, CDR2 SYDVKM. CDR3 length: 12 amino acids. The V gene lost 4 bases and the J gene lost 10 bases, with 11 bases spanning the gap.

CDR3 bases: TGTGCCAGCAGTTACTCGTACTCCGAACAAGAGACCCAGTACTTC. Translated, it gives CASSYSYSEQETQYF. V is TRBV6-5 and J is TRBJ2-5; the D is unclear. This CDR3 has 15 amino acids. Germline V gives CDR1 MNHEY, CDR2 SVGAGI. Trimming took off 0 bases at V and 2 bases at J, with 10 bases between the two ends.

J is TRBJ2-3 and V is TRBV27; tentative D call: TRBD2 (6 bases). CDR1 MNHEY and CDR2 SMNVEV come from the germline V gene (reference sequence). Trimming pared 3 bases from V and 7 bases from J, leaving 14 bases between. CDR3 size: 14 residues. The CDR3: CASSLVGLTYTQYF. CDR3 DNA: TGTGCCAGCAGTTTGGTCGGACTAACCTATACGCAGTATTTT.

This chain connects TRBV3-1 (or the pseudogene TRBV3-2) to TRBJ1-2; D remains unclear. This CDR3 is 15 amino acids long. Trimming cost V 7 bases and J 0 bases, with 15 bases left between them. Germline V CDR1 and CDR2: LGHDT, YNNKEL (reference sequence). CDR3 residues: CASNFGGSPNYGYTF. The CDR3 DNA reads TGTGCCAGCAACTTCGGAGGGAGTCCTAACTATGGCTACACCTTC.

CDR3 region: CASSLTGGRAGSQEKLFF. CDR3 nucleotide sequence: TGTGCCAGCAGCTTAACGGGCGGCAGGGCCGGGTCCCAGGAAAAACTGTTTTTT. The chain recombines TRBV7-9 with TRBJ1-4; possible D gene TRBD1, 5 bases. Trimming shortened V by 2 bases and J by 8 bases, and 24 bases separated the two germline ends. Per the germline V gene, CDR1 is SEHNR and CDR2 is FQNEAQ (reference sequence). This CDR3 region has 18 residues.

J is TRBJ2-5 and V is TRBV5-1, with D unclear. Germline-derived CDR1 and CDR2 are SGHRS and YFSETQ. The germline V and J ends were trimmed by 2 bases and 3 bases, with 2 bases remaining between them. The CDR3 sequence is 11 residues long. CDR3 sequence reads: CASSFEETQYF. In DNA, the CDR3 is TGCGCCAGCAGCTTCGAAGAGACCCAGTACTTC.

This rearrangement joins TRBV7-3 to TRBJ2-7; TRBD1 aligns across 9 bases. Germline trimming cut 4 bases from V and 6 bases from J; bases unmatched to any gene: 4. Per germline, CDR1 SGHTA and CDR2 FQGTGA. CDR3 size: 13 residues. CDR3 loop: CASSSRQGGEQYF. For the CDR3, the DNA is TGTGCCAGCAGCTCCAGACAGGGGGGCGAGCAGTACTTC.

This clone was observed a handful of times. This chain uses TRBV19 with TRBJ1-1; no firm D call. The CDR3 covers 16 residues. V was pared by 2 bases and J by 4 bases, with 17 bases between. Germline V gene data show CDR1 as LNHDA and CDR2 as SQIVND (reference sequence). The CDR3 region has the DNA TGTGCCAGTAGTATAATGAATTCGGGAGGACTCACTGAAGCTTTCTTT. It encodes CASSIMNSGGLTEAFF.

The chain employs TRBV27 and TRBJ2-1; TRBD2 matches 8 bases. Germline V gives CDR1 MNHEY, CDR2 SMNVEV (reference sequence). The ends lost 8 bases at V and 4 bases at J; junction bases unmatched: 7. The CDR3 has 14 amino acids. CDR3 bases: TGTGCCAGCGGTCCGGGAGGGTCATACAATGAGCAGTTCTTC. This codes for CASGPGGSYNEQFF.

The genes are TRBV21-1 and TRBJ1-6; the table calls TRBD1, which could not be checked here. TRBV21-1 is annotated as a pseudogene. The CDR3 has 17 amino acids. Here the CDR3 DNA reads TGTGCCAGCAGCCAAAACAGGGCCTTGCGCATAAGGTCACCCCTCCACTTT. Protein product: CASSQNRALRIRSPLHF.

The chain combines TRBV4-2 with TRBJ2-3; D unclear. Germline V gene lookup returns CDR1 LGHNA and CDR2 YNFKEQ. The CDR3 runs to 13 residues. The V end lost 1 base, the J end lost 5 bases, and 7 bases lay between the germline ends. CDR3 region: CASSQVPGDTQYF. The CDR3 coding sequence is TGTGCCAGCAGCCAAGTCCCCGGAGATACGCAGTATTTT.

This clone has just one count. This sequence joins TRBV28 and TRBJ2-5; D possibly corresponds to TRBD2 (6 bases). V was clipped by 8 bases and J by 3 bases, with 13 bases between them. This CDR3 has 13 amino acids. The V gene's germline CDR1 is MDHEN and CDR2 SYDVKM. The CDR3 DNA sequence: TGTGCCAGCCTCCCGGGGGTAGAAGAGACCCAGTACTTC. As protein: CASLPGVEETQYF. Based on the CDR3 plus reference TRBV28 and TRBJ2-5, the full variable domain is DVKVTQSSRYLVKRTGEKVFLECVQDMDHENMFWYRQDPGLGLRLIYFSYDVKMKEKGDIPEGYSVSREKKERFSLILESASTNQTSMYLCASLPGVEETQYFGPGTRLLVL.

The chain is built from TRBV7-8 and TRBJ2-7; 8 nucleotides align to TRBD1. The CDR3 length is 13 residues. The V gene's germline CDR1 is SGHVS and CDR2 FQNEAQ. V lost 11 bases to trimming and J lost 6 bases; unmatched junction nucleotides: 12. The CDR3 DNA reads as TGTGCCTGGGCGAGGACAGGGAGTCTCGAGCAGTACTTC. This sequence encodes CAWARTGSLEQYF.